This TCR beta chain was captured in a study of blood T cells in healthy people across ages. Study-level results: Bulk PBMC profiling left naive and antigen-experienced comparisons inconclusive.

This clonotype was seen ten or more times. Its antigen is unidentified. With V trimmed by 6 bases and J by 5 bases, 9 bases remained unmatched. The CDR3 spans 15 residues. With a J-beta primer mix and a sample-barcoded 5' primer, a second PCR ran 7 to 11 cycles. Each CDR3 protein is one row after TCRdb ran MiXCR on the 5' RACE reads. The sample records 710,000 or so distinct CDR3 sequences, approximately 21% being singletons. The sequenced material came from blood. The receptor comes from a man in his 70s in good health. V usage is TRBV12-3 or TRBV12-4 and J usage is TRBJ2-3; 9 bases agree with TRBD1. The CDR3 DNA sequence: TGTGCCAGCAGCCCTGGGACAGGGAGAGGAGATACGCAGTATTTT. Protein product: CASSPGTGRGDTQYF.